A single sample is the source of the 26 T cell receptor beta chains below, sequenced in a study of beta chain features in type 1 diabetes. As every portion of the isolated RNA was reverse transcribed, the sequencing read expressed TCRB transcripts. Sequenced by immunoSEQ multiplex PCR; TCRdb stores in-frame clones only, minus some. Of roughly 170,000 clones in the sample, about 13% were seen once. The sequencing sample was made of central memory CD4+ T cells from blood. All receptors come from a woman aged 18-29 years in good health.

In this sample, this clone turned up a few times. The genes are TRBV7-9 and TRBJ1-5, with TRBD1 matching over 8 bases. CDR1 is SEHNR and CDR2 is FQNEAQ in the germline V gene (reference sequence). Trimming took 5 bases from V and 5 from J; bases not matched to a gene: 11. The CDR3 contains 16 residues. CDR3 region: CASSTETGVGYQPQHF. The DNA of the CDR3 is TGTGCCAGCAGCACGGAGACAGGGGTCGGTTATCAGCCCCAGCATTTT. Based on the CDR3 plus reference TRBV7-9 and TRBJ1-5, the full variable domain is DTGVSQNPRHKITKRGQNVTFRCDPISEHNRLYWYRQTLGQGPEFLTYFQNEAQLEKSRLLSDRFSAERPKGSFSTLEIQRTEQGDSAMYLCASSTETGVGYQPQHFGDGTRLSIL.

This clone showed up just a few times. The CDR3 sequence: CASSHPDFQETQYF. The CDR3 DNA is TGCGCCAGCAGCCACCCGGACTTCCAAGAGACCCAGTACTTC. This chain uses TRBV4-1 with TRBJ2-5; maybe TRBD2 (5 bases). The germline V gene has CDR1 MGHRA and CDR2 YSYEKL. The CDR3 has 14 residues. The ends were cut back, 3 bases at V and 1 base at J, with 9 bases in the middle.

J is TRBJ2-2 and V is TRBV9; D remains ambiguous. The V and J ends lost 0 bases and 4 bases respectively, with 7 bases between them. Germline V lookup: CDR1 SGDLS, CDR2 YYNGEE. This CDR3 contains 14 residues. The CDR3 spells CASSVGIATGELFF. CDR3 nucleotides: TGTGCCAGCAGCGTAGGTATAGCCACCGGGGAGCTGTTTTTT.

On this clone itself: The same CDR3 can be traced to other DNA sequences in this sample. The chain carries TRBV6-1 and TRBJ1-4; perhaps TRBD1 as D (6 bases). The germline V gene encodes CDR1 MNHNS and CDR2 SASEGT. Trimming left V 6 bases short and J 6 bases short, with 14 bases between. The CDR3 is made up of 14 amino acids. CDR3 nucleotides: TGTGCCAGCAGGGATACAGGGTGGGATGAAAAACTGTTTTTT. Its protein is CASRDTGWDEKLFF.

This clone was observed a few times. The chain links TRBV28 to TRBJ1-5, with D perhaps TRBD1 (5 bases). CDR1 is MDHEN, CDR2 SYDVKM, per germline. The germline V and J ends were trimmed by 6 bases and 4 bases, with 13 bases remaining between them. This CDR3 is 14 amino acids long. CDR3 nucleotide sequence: TGTGCCAGCAGGGGGGGACGGGCTAATCAGCCCCAGCATTTT. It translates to CASRGGRANQPQHF.

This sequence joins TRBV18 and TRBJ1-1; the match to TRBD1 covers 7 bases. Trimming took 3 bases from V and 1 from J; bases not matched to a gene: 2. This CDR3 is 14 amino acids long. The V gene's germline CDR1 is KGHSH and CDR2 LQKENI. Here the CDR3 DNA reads TGTGCCAGCTCACCGGGACAGACGAACACTGAAGCTTTCTTT. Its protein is CASSPGQTNTEAFF.

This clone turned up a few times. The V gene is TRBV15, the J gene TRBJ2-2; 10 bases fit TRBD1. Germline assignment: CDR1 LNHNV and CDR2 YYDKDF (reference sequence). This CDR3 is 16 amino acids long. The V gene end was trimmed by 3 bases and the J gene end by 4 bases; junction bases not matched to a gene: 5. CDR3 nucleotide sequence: TGTGCCACCAGCAGGGGGACAGGGGCGGCCACCGGGGAGCTGTTTTTT. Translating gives CATSRGTGAATGELFF.

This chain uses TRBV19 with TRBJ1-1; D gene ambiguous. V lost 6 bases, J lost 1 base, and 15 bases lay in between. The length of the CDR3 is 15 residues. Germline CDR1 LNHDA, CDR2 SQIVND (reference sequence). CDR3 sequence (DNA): TGTGCCAGTAGCGGCCGGGGAACCGGGAACACTGAAGCTTTCTTT. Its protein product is CASSGRGTGNTEAFF.

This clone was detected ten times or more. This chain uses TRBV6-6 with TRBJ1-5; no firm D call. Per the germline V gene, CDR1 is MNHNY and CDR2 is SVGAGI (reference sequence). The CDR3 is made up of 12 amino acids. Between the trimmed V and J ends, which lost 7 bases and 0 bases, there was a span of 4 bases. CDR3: CASKSSNQPQHF. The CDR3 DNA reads TGTGCCAGCAAGAGTAGCAATCAGCCCCAGCATTTT.

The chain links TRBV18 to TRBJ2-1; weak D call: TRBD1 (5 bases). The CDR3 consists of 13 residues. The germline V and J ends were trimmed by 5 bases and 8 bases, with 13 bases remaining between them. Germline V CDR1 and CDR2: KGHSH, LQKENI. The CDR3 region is CASSNIQVHEQFF. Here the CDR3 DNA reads TGTGCCAGCTCAAACATACAGGTTCATGAGCAGTTCTTC.

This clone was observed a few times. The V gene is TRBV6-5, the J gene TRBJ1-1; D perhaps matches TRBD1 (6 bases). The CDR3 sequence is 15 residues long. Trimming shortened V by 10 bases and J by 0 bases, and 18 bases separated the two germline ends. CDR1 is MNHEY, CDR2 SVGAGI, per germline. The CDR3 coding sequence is TGTGCCACCCTGCACAAACAGGGAGTGAACACTGAAGCTTTCTTT. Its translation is CATLHKQGVNTEAFF.

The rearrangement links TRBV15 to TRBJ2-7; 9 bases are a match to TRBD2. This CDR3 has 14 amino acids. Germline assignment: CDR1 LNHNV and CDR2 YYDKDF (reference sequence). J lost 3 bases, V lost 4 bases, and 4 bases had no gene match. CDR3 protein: CATSIMTSGYEQYF. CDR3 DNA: TGTGCCACCAGCATAATGACTAGCGGCTACGAGCAGTACTTC.

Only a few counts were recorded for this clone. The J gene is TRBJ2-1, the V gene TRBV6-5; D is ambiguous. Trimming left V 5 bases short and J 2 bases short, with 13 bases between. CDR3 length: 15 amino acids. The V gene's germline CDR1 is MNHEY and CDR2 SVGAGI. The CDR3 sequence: CASSTSMPAYNEQFF. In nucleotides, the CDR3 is TGTGCCAGCAGTACATCGATGCCCGCCTACAATGAGCAGTTCTTC.

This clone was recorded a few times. The CDR3 DNA is TGTGCCAGCAGCTATGACACCGGCTACACCTTC. Translation gives CASSYDTGYTF. V is TRBV7-2 and J is TRBJ1-2; the D is unclear. CDR3 length: 11 residues. Germline V gene sequence: CDR1 SGHTA, CDR2 FQGNSA. Trimming cost V 4 bases and J 8 bases, with 8 bases left between them.

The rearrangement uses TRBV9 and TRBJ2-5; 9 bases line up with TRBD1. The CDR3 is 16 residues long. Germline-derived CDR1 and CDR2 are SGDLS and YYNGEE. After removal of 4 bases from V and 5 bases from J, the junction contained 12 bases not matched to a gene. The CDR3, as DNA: TGTGCCAGCAGCCCATTGGGACAGGGAGGTATGGAGACCCAGTACTTC. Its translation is CASSPLGQGGMETQYF.

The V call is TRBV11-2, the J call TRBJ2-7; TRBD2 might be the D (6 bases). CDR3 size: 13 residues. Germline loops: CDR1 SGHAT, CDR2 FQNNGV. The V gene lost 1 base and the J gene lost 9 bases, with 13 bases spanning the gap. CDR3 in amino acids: CASSLVPLSGQYF. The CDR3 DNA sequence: TGTGCCAGCAGCTTAGTTCCCCTTAGCGGGCAGTACTTC.

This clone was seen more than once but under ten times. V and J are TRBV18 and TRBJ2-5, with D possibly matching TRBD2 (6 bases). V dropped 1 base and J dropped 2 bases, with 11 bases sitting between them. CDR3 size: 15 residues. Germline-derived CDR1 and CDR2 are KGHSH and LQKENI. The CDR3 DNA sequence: TGTGCCAGCTCACCACGCCGGGAGACTCAAGAGACCCAGTACTTC. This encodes CASSPRRETQETQYF.

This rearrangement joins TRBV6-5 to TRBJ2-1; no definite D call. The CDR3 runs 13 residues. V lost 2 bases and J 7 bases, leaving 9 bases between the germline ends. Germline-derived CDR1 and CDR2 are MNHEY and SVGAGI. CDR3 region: CASSYENRNEQFF. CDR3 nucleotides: TGTGCCAGCAGTTACGAGAACCGAAATGAGCAGTTCTTC.

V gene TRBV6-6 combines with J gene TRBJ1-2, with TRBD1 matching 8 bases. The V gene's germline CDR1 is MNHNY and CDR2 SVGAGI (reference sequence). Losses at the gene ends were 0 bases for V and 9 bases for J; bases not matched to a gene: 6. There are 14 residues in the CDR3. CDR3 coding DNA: TGTGCCAGCAGTTACTCAACAGGGGGAGAGAGCTACACCTTC. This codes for CASSYSTGGESYTF.

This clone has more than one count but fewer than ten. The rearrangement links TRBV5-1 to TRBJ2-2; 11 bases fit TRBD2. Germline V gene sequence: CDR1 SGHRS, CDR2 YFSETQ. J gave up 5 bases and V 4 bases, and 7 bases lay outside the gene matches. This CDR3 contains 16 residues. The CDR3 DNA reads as TGCGCCAGCAGCCTCACTAGCGGGAGCGATACCGGGGAGCTGTTTTTT. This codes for CASSLTSGSDTGELFF.

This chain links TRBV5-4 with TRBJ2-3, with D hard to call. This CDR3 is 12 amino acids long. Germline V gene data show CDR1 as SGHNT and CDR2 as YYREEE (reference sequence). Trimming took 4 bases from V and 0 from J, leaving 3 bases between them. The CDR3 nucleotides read TGTGCCAGCAGCACAAGCACAGATACGCAGTATTTT. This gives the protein CASSTSTDTQYF.

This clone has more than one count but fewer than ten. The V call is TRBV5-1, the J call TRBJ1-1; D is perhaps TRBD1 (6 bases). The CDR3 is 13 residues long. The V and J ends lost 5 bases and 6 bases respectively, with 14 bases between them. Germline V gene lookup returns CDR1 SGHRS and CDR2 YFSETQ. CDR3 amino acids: CASRQNRDSEAFF. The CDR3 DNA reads TGCGCCAGCAGACAGAACAGGGATTCTGAAGCTTTCTTT. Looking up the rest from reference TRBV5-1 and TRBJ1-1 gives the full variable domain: KAGVTQTPRYLIKTRGQQVTLSCSPISGHRSVSWYQQTPGQGLQFLFEYFSETQRNKGNFPGRFSGRQFSNSRSEMNVSTLELGDSALYLCASRQNRDSEAFFGQGTRLTVV.

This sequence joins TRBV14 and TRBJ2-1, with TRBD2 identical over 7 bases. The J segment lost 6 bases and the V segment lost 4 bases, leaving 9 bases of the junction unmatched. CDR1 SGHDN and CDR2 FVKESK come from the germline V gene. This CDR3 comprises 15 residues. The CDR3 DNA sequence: TGTGCCAGCAGCCGTGGACTAGGCTACCCCAATGAGCAGTTCTTC. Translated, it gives CASSRGLGYPNEQFF.

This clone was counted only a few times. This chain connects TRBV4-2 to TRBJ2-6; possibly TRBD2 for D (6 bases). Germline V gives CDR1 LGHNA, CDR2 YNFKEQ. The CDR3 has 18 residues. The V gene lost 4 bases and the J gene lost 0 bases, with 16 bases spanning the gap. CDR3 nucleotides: TGTGCCAGCAGCCGGCTCATGGACGGGAGCTCTGGGGCCAACGTCCTGACTTTC. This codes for CASSRLMDGSSGANVLTF.

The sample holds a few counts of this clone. The CDR3 sequence is CASSQDRGFRGYTF. The CDR3 nucleotides read TGTGCCAGCAGCCAAGATCGAGGATTTCGGGGCTACACCTTC. The chain carries TRBV14 and TRBJ1-2; D gene ambiguous. V gave up 0 bases and J gave up 8 bases, with 13 bases separating them. Germline CDR1 SGHDN, CDR2 FVKESK. The CDR3 contains 14 residues.

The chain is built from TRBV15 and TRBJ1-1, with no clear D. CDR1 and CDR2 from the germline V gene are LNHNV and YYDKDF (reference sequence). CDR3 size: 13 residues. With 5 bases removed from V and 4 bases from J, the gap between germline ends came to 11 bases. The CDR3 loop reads CATSGYPGTEAFF. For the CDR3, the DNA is TGTGCCACCAGCGGTTACCCGGGCACTGAAGCTTTCTTT.